This T cell receptor beta chain was identified during a study of T cell repertoires in cytomegalovirus infection. Study context: The public TCR beta signatures pointed to both CMV infection and matching HLA type.

As concerns this clonotype: What it binds is not known.

TCRdb ran MiXCR on the reads and lists one entry per CDR3 protein. The data show around 500,000 distinct CDR3 sequences, 40% to 50% seen once. Study-wide results and caveats: HLA-C-restricted TCR beta clonotypes specific for CMV led the ex vivo response. People with CMV and the relevant HLA were identified by cumulative public TCR beta family frequency.

Source: cultured PBMCs, taken from culture after CMV antigen stimulation. The source of this sequence is a human donor in good health (CMV status not recorded). Some clones in this sample may be carry-over from other donors' samples.

The CDR3 here is CASSPAGNLAAQEAFF. The CDR3, as DNA: TGTGCCAGCAGCCCCGCCGGGAACCTAGCGGCCCAGGAAGCTTTCTTT. The chain is built from TRBV11-2 and TRBJ1-1; D not certain. Germline CDR1 reads SGHAT; CDR2 reads FQNNGV. V gave up 5 bases and J gave up 8 bases, with 24 bases separating them. The CDR3 extends over 16 amino acids.